This T cell receptor beta chain originates from a study of OX40 agonist ivuxolimab in advanced cancers. The data were produced by immunoSEQ multiplex PCR, yet TCRdb's version contains in-frame clones alone and is incomplete. The table has approximately 91,000 clones, about nine tenths seen once. There are 16 residues in the CDR3. CDR1 MGHDK and CDR2 SYGVNS come from the germline V gene. The V gene end was trimmed by 8 bases and the J gene end by 5 bases; junction bases not matched to a gene: 15. The V and J genes are TRBV25-1 and TRBJ1-2; 9 bases are a match to TRBD1. Sequences were derived from CD4+ or CD8+ T cells sorted from blood, sampled in a trial of the OX40 agonist ivuxolimab. The receptor's source is an adult with an advanced solid tumor such as melanoma, head and neck, liver or kidney cancer. The CDR3 nucleotides are TGTGCCAGCTTGAGACCCTACAGGGGGCGCGGATATGGCTACACCTTC. Encoded protein: CASLRPYRGRGYGYTF.